This entry lists 29 T cell receptor beta chains sequenced from one sample in a study of blood T cell repertoires in COVID-19. The assay was immunoSEQ multiplex PCR, and TCRdb's table has in-frame clones only and misses some. This sample has 490,000 or so clones, with approximately 86% found just once. The sequencing sample was made of PBMCs or T cells enriched from blood (not recorded which). These receptor sequences come from a woman between 55 and 75 years old who had recovered from COVID-19.

The chain joins TRBV7-2 to TRBJ1-4; D unclear. The ends were cut back, 3 bases at V and 4 bases at J, with 12 bases in the middle. Germline CDR1 and CDR2: SGHTA and FQGNSA. This CDR3 has 15 residues. The CDR3 here is CASSLTAGLNEKLFF. CDR3 sequence (DNA): TGTGCCAGCAGCTTGACTGCGGGTCTTAATGAAAAACTGTTTTTT.

The chain couples TRBV15 to TRBJ2-7; 7 nucleotides match TRBD1. Germline values: CDR1 LNHNV, CDR2 YYDKDF (reference sequence). The ends lost 2 bases at V and 6 bases at J; junction bases unmatched: 4. This CDR3 is built from 13 residues. CDR3 sequence reads: CATSRQTGTEQYF. The CDR3 DNA follows: TGTGCCACCAGCAGACAGACAGGGACCGAGCAGTACTTC.

The gene calls are TRBV18 and TRBJ1-1, with TRBD1 identical over 7 bases. The CDR3 consists of 13 residues. Germline assignment: CDR1 KGHSH and CDR2 LQKENI. J was trimmed by 5 bases and V by 5 bases; bases with no gene match: 5. The CDR3 loop reads CASSADRATEAFF. In nucleotides, the CDR3 is TGTGCCAGCTCAGCTGACAGGGCAACTGAAGCTTTCTTT.

The rearrangement joins TRBV4-1 to TRBJ2-7; tentative D call: TRBD1 (6 bases). The V end lost 1 base, the J end lost 4 bases, and 11 bases lay between the germline ends. This CDR3 has 14 residues. Germline values: CDR1 MGHRA, CDR2 YSYEKL. The CDR3 here is CASSQVAGDYEQYF. In DNA form, the CDR3 reads TGCGCCAGCAGCCAAGTAGCAGGGGATTACGAGCAGTACTTC.

V and J are TRBV4-1 and TRBJ2-3, with 8 bases identical to TRBD1. Germline V gene sequence: CDR1 MGHRA, CDR2 YSYEKL. The V segment lost 4 bases and the J segment 4 bases; nucleotides outside the gene matches: 10. The CDR3 has 16 residues. The CDR3 coding sequence is TGCGCCAGCAGCCGTCGGCAGGGGGCTCAGGCAGATACGCAGTATTTT. It is translated as CASSRRQGAQADTQYF.

The rearrangement links TRBV30 to TRBJ1-2; 8 positions agree with TRBD1. Trimming at V came to 4 bases and at J to 4 bases, leaving 8 bases not matched to a gene. Germline-derived CDR1 and CDR2 are GTSNPN and SVGIG (reference sequence). The length of the CDR3 is 14 residues. The CDR3 nucleotides are TGTGCCTGGAAGGGTACAGGGGGTATCTATGGCTACACCTTC. It is translated as CAWKGTGGIYGYTF.

The chain is built from TRBV10-3 and TRBJ1-5, with D possibly being TRBD1 (6 bases). The CDR3 totals 13 residues. V dropped 8 bases and J dropped 6 bases, with 14 bases sitting between them. The germline gives CDR1 ENHRY, CDR2 SYGVKD. The CDR3 DNA reads TGTGCCATCTGGGCAGGGGAAAGTCAGCCCCAGCATTTT. It yields the protein CAIWAGESQPQHF.

The rearrangement links TRBV5-8 to TRBJ2-7; 7 nucleotides agree with TRBD1. This CDR3 is built from 14 residues. Germline CDR1 reads SGHTS; CDR2 reads YDEGEE. The J segment lost 5 bases and the V segment lost 4 bases, leaving 9 bases of the junction unmatched. Here the CDR3 reads CASSIRGLLNEQYV. In nucleotides, the CDR3 is TGTGCCAGCAGCATTAGGGGGCTTCTTAACGAGCAGTACGTC.

The genes are TRBV27 and TRBJ1-5; D unresolved. V was pared by 2 bases and J by 1 base, with 9 bases between. This CDR3 is 15 amino acids long. Per germline, CDR1 MNHEY and CDR2 SMNVEV (reference sequence). This CDR3 reads CASSLRGSSNQPQHF. The CDR3 DNA sequence: TGTGCCAGCAGTTTACGAGGTAGCAGCAATCAGCCCCAGCATTTT.

This chain links TRBV4-1 with TRBJ2-5; a possible D gene is TRBD2 (7 bases). Trimming took 0 bases from V and 2 from J, leaving 19 bases between them. Germline values: CDR1 MGHRA, CDR2 YSYEKL. The CDR3 runs 18 residues. The CDR3 DNA is TGCGCCAGCAGCCAAGATCCCCAGGGGAGGGATGAACAAGAGACCCAGTACTTC. This codes for CASSQDPQGRDEQETQYF.

In this sample, this clone turned up many times. This chain connects TRBV19 to TRBJ1-4; maybe TRBD1 (6 bases). Trimming cost V 6 bases and J 7 bases, with 18 bases left between them. The germline V gene has CDR1 LNHDA and CDR2 SQIVND (reference sequence). The length of the CDR3 is 15 residues. The CDR3 is CASSLGEGGGEKLFF. CDR3 nucleotide sequence: TGTGCCAGTAGCCTCGGCGAGGGAGGGGGTGAAAAACTGTTTTTT.

The V and J genes are TRBV5-1 and TRBJ2-3, with D possibly TRBD2 on 5 matching bases. Trimming left V 4 bases short and J 2 bases short, with 20 bases between. Germline V lookup: CDR1 SGHRS, CDR2 YFSETQ. The CDR3 is made up of 17 amino acids. CDR3 in amino acids: CASSPVWGVDLTDTQYF. The CDR3 DNA is TGCGCCAGCAGCCCTGTGTGGGGAGTGGACCTCACAGATACGCAGTATTTT.

The rearrangement joins TRBV11-2 to TRBJ1-6; no clear D gene. This CDR3 is built from 13 residues. With 11 bases removed from V and 9 bases from J, the gap between germline ends came to 17 bases. Germline V gene data show CDR1 as SGHAT and CDR2 as FQNNGV. DNA of the CDR3: TGTGCCTGGTCGTTCTCTCGAGGTTCACCCCTCCACTTT. Protein: CAWSFSRGSPLHF.

The chain combines TRBV27 with TRBJ1-6, with 7 positions matching TRBD1. Trimming cost V 7 bases and J 0 bases; bases outside gene matches: 9. The germline CDR1 and CDR2 sequences are MNHEY and SMNVEV (reference sequence). The CDR3 sequence is 17 residues long. CDR3 in DNA: TGTGCCAGCACCAGAGACAGGGTTCCCTCCTATAATTCACCCCTCCACTTT. Encoded protein: CASTRDRVPSYNSPLHF.

The chain employs TRBV15 and TRBJ2-7; D may be TRBD1 (5 bases). The CDR3 consists of 14 residues. Between the trimmed V and J ends, which lost 3 bases and 2 bases, there was a span of 11 bases. The germline V gene encodes CDR1 LNHNV and CDR2 YYDKDF (reference sequence). CDR3 sequence reads: CATSSARVTYEQYV. In DNA form, the CDR3 reads TGTGCCACCAGCAGCGCCAGGGTCACCTACGAGCAGTACGTC.

The chain links TRBV6-5 to TRBJ1-3; 7 bases line up with TRBD1. The V segment lost 4 bases and the J segment 5 bases; nucleotides outside the gene matches: 11. The germline V gene encodes CDR1 MNHEY and CDR2 SVGAGI. The CDR3 runs to 16 residues. The CDR3 nucleotides read TGTGCCAGCAGTTCCCCCGACAGGGCGGGTAGAAACACCATATATTTT. Translated, it gives CASSSPDRAGRNTIYF.

The chain recombines TRBV6-6 with TRBJ2-2; D not certain. This CDR3 has 11 amino acids. Trimming took 9 bases from V and 1 from J, leaving 3 bases between them. The germline V gene has CDR1 MNHNY and CDR2 SVGAGI (reference sequence). CDR3 bases: TGTGCCAGTAAGAACACCGGGGAGCTGTTTTTT. Protein: CASKNTGELFF.

The V and J genes are TRBV10-2 and TRBJ2-3; a weak D match, TRBD1 (6 bases). The germline CDR1 and CDR2 sequences are WSHSY and SAAADI. V gave up 3 bases and J gave up 1 base, with 14 bases separating them. CDR3 length: 16 residues. This CDR3 is CASSEGWTEGTDTQYF. CDR3 nucleotides: TGCGCCAGCAGTGAAGGGTGGACAGAGGGCACAGATACGCAGTATTTT.

The chain has TRBV7-7 and TRBJ2-5, with 7 bases fitting TRBD1. This CDR3 has 15 amino acids. Looked up from germline, CDR1 is SSHAT and CDR2 is FNYEAQ (reference sequence). J lost 3 bases, V lost 8 bases, and 12 bases had no gene match. The CDR3 DNA follows: TGTGCCAGCGGTACAGGGGACGGGCCTAAAGAGACCCAGTACTTC. Residues: CASGTGDGPKETQYF.

The chain employs TRBV10-1 and TRBJ2-2, with TRBD2 matching over 8 bases. Trimming took 4 bases from V and 6 from J; bases not matched to a gene: 10. Germline values: CDR1 WNHNN, CDR2 SYGVQD (reference sequence). The length of the CDR3 is 16 residues. DNA of the CDR3: TGCGCCAGCAGTGGAGGTAGCGGGAATGTCCCCGGGGAGCTGTTTTTT. This encodes CASSGGSGNVPGELFF.

The V gene is TRBV7-2, the J gene TRBJ2-3; 14 bases match TRBD2. With V trimmed by 5 bases and J by 6 bases, 13 bases remained unmatched. This CDR3 region has 18 residues. Germline-derived CDR1 and CDR2 are SGHTA and FQGNSA. This CDR3 is CASSARPTSGGVRDTQYF. The DNA for the CDR3 is TGTGCCAGCAGCGCCCGTCCGACTAGCGGGGGGGTCCGGGATACGCAGTATTTT.

The gene calls are TRBV5-6 and TRBJ2-7, with D perhaps TRBD2 (7 bases). The CDR3 sequence is 14 residues long. V was pared by 5 bases and J by 2 bases, with 14 bases between. Germline-derived CDR1 and CDR2 are SGHDT and YYEEEE. The CDR3 bases are TGTGCCAGCAGGTGGGGGGGCGGGGCCTACGAGCAGTACTTC. This codes for CASRWGGGAYEQYF. Drawing the rest from reference TRBV5-6 and TRBJ2-7, the complete variable domain is DAGVTQSPTHLIKTRGQQVTLRCSPKSGHDTVSWYQQALGQGPQFIFQYYEEEERQRGNFPDRFSGHQFPNYSSELNVNALLLGDSALYLCASRWGGGAYEQYFGPGTRLTVT.

The V and J genes are TRBV19 and TRBJ1-2; D call uncertain. The V gene's germline CDR1 is LNHDA and CDR2 SQIVND (reference sequence). CDR3 length: 17 residues. V was shortened by 0 bases and J by 5 bases, with 19 bases between the two germline ends. CDR3 loop: CASSIDGRGSLGYGYTF. Here the CDR3 DNA reads TGTGCCAGTAGTATAGACGGACGGGGATCTTTGGGGTATGGCTACACCTTC.

V and J are TRBV13 and TRBJ2-1; 7 positions match TRBD1. Losses at the gene ends were 5 bases for V and 9 bases for J; bases not matched to a gene: 19. The V gene's germline CDR1 is PRHDT and CDR2 FYEKMQ (reference sequence). The CDR3 runs 17 residues. The CDR3 sequence is CASSPPLGQELRSEQFF. The CDR3 coding sequence is TGTGCCAGCAGCCCGCCCCTTGGACAGGAGTTAAGGAGTGAGCAGTTCTTC.

The chain employs TRBV2 and TRBJ1-5; 10 nucleotides match TRBD1. V was clipped by 5 bases and J by 7 bases; unmatched bases: 8. Germline V gene data show CDR1 as SNHLY and CDR2 as FYNNEI. The CDR3 consists of 15 residues. CDR3 sequence: CASSSDRGSEQPQHF. The CDR3 DNA is TGTGCCAGCAGTTCGGACAGGGGGTCTGAACAGCCCCAGCATTTT. Full variable domain (missing parts from reference TRBV2 and TRBJ1-5): EPEVTQTPSHQVTQMGQEVILRCVPISNHLYFYWYRQILGQKVEFLVSFYNNEISEKSEIFDDQFSVERPDGSNFTLKIRSTKLEDSAMYFCASSSDRGSEQPQHFGDGTRLSIL.

The CDR3 region is CASIPAGVISYTF. Written as DNA, the CDR3 is TGTGCCAGCATTCCTGCAGGCGTTATCAGCTACACCTTC. The rearrangement joins TRBV28 to TRBJ1-2, with unresolved D. V was trimmed by 7 bases and J by 9 bases, leaving 18 bases between them. The CDR3 is made up of 13 amino acids. From germline, CDR1 is MDHEN and CDR2 SYDVKM.

This clone was counted a single time. The V and J genes are TRBV5-1 and TRBJ2-3; TRBD2 matches 7 bases. The germline V gene has CDR1 SGHRS and CDR2 YFSETQ. With V trimmed by 0 bases and J by 4 bases, 8 bases remained unmatched. CDR3 size: 16 residues. In DNA form, the CDR3 reads TGCGCCAGCAGCTTGGAACTAGCGAGTAGACCAGATACGCAGTATTTT. Its translation: CASSLELASRPDTQYF.

The chain couples TRBV27 to TRBJ2-3, with 7 bases fitting TRBD1. V lost 2 bases and J lost 6; bases outside the gene matches: 5. CDR3 length: 14 amino acids. CDR1 is MNHEY, CDR2 SMNVEV, per germline (reference sequence). The CDR3 coding sequence is TGTGCCAGCAGTTTAAAGGGGGCAGGTGATACGCAGTATTTT. Translating it yields CASSLKGAGDTQYF.

The chain recombines TRBV15 with TRBJ2-1, with D possibly matching TRBD2 (5 bases). Germline V gives CDR1 LNHNV, CDR2 YYDKDF (reference sequence). Trimming removed 0 bases from V and 9 bases from J, with 12 bases in between. CDR3 length: 14 residues. As DNA, the CDR3 is TGTGCCACCAGCAGAGATCGAGGGCGGAGTGAGCAGTTCTTC. Translated, it gives CATSRDRGRSEQFF.